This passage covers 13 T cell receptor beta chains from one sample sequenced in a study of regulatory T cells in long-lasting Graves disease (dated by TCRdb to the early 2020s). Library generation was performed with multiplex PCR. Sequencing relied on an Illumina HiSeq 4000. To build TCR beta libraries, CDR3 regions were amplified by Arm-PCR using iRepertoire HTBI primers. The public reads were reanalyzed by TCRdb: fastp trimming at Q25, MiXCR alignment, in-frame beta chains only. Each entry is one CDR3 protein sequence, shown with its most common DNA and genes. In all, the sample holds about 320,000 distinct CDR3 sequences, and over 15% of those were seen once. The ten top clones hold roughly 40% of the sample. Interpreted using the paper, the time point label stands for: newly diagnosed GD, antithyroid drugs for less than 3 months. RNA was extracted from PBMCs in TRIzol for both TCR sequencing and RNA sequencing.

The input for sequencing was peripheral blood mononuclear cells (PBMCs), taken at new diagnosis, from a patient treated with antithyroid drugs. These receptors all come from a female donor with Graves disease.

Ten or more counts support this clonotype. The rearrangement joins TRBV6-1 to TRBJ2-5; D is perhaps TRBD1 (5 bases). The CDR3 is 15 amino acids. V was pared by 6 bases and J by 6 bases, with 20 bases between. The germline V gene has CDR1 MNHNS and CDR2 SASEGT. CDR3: CASRISTGNRKTQYF. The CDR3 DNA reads TGTGCCAGCAGGATTTCAACAGGAAATAGAAAGACCCAGTACTTC.

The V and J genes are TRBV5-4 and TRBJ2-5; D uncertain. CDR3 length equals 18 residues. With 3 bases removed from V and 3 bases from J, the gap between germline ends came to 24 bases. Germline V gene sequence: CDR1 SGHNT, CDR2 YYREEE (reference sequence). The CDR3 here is CASSSTPFHPGAEETQYF. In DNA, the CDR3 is TGTGCCAGCAGCTCTACCCCTTTCCACCCAGGTGCCGAAGAGACCCAGTACTTC.

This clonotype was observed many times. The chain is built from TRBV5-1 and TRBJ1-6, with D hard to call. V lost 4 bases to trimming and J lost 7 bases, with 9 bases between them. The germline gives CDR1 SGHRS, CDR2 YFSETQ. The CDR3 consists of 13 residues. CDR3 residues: CASSDATNSPLHF. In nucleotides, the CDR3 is TGCGCCAGCAGCGACGCAACCAATTCACCCCTCCACTTT.

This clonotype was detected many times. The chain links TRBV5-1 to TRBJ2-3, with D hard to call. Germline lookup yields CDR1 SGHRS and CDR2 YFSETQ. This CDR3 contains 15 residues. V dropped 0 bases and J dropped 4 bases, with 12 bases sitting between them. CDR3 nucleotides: TGCGCCAGCAGCTTGGACGGAAGAGTCGCAGATACGCAGTATTTT. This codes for CASSLDGRVADTQYF.

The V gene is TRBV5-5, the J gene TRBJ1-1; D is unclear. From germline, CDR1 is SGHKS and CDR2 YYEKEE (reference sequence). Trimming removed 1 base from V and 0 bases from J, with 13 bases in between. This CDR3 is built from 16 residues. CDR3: CASSLMYAQMNTEAFF. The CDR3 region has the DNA TGTGCCAGCAGCTTGATGTATGCTCAGATGAACACTGAAGCTTTCTTT.

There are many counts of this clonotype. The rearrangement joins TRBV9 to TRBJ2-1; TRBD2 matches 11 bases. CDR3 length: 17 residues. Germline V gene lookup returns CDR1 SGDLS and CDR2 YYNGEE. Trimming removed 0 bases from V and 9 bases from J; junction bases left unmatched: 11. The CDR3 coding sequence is TGTGCCAGCAGCGTAGCTTCGGGTCTAGCGGGAGGTAGTGAGCAGTTCTTC. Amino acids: CASSVASGLAGGSEQFF. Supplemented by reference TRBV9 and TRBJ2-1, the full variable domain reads DSGVTQTPKHLITATGQRVTLRCSPRSGDLSVYWYQQSLDQGLQFLIQYYNGEERAKGNILERFSAQQFPDLHSELNLSSLELGDSALYFCASSVASGLAGGSEQFFGPGTRLTVL.

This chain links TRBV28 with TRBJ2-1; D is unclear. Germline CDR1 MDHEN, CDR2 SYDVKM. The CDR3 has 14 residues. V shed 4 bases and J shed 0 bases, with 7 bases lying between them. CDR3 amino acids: CASSYSDSYNEQFF. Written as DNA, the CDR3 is TGTGCCAGCAGTTATTCGGACTCCTACAATGAGCAGTTCTTC.

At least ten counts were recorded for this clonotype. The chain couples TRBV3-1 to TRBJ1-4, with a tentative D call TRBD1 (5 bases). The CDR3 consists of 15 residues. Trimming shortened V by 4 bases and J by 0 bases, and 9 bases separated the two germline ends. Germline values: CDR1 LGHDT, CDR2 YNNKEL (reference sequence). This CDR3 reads CASSPRQSTNEKLFF. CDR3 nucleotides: TGTGCCAGCAGCCCAAGACAGTCAACTAATGAAAAACTGTTTTTT.

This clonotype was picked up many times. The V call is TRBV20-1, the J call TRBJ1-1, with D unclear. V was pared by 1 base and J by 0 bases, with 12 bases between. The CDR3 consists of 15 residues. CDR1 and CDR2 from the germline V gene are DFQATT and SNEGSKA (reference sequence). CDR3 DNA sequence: TGCAGTGCTAGAGCCAGGAGACACCTGAACACTGAAGCTTTCTTT. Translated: CSARARRHLNTEAFF.

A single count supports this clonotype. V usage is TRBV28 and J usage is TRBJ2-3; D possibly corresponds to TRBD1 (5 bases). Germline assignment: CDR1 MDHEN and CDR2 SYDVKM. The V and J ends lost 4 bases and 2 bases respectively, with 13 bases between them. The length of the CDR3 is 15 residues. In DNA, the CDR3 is TGTGCCAGCAGTTACGATGGACAATTCACAGATACGCAGTATTTT. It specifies CASSYDGQFTDTQYF.

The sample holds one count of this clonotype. The CDR3 here is CASSPGRREAFF. The CDR3 coding sequence is TGTGCCAGCAGCCCCGGACGGCGTGAAGCTTTCTTT. The rearrangement joins TRBV11-1 to TRBJ1-1; D not certain. V lost 5 bases and J lost 7, with 11 bases in between. This CDR3 is built from 12 residues. CDR1 is SGHAT, CDR2 FQDESV, per germline (reference sequence). The complete variable domain, with remaining parts taken from reference TRBV11-1 and TRBJ1-1, reads EAEVAQSPRYKITEKSQAVAFWCDPISGHATLYWYRQILGQGPELLVQFQDESVVDDSQLPKDRFSAERLKGVDSTLKIQPAELGDSAMYLCASSPGRREAFFGQGTRLTVV.

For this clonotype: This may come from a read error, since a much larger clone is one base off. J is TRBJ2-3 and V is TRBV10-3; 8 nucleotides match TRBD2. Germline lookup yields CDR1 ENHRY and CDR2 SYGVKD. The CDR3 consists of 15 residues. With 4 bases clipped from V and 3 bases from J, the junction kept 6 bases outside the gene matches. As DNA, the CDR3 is TGTGCCATCAGTGTAGCGGGAATTTGGACAGATACGCAGTATTTT. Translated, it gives CAISVAGIWTDTQYF.

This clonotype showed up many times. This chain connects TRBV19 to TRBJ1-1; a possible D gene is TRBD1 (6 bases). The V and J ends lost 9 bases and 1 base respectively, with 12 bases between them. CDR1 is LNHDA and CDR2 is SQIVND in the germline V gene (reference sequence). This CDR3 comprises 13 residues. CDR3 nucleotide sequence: TGTGCCAGCCGGGGACAACGGAACACTGAAGCTTTCTTT. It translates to CASRGQRNTEAFF.